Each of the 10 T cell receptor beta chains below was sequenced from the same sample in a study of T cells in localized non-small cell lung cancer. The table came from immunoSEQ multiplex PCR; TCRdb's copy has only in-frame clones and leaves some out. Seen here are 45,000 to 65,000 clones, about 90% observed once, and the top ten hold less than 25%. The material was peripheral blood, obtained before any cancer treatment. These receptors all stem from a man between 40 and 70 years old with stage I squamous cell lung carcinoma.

CDR3 loop: CASSPGTVYEQYF. Here the CDR3 DNA reads TGCGCCAGCAGCCCCGGGACCGTCTACGAGCAGTACTTC. The gene calls are TRBV4-3 and TRBJ2-7, with D possibly being TRBD1 or TRBD2 (5 bases each). The germline V gene has CDR1 LGHNA and CDR2 YSLEER. The V and J ends lost 4 bases and 3 bases respectively, with 10 bases between them. The CDR3 loop spans 13 amino acids.

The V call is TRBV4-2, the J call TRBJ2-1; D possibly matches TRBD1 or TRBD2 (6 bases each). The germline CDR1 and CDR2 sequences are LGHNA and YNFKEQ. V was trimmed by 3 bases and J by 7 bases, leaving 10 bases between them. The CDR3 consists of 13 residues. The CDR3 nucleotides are TGTGCCAGCAGCCACCGGGGGCCTAATGAGCAGTTCTTC. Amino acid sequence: CASSHRGPNEQFF.

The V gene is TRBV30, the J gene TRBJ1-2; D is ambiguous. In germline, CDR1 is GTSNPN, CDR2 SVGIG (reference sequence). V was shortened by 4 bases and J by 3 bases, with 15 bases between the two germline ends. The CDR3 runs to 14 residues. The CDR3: CAWKAGIYDYGYTF. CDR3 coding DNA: TGTGCCTGGAAGGCGGGGATTTATGACTATGGCTACACCTTC.

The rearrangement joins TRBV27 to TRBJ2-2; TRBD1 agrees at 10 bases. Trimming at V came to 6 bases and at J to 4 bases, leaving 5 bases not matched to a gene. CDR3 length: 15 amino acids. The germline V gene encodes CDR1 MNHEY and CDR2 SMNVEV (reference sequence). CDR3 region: CASRVGQGGTGELFF. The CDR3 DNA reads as TGTGCCAGCAGGGTTGGACAGGGGGGCACCGGGGAGCTGTTTTTT.

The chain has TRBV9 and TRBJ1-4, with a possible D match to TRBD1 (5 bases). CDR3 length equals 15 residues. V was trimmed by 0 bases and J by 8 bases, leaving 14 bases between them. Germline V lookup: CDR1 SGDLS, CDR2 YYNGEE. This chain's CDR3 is CASSVEGRVYEKLFF. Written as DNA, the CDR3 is TGTGCCAGCAGCGTAGAAGGCAGGGTATACGAAAAACTGTTTTTT.

The CDR3 reads CAVLAGGNNEQFF. The CDR3 DNA sequence: TGTGCCGTATTAGCGGGAGGGAATAATGAGCAGTTCTTC. The J gene is TRBJ2-1, the V gene TRBV28; 11 bases match TRBD2. Germline lookup yields CDR1 MDHEN and CDR2 SYDVKM. After removal of 11 bases from V and 7 bases from J, the junction contained 7 bases not matched to a gene. This CDR3 has 13 residues.

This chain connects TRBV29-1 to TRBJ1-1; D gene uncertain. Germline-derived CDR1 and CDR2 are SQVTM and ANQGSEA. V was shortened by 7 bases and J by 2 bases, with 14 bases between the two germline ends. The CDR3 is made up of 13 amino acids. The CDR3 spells CSATLPSNTEAFF. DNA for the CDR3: TGCAGCGCTACACTCCCTTCCAACACTGAAGCTTTCTTT.

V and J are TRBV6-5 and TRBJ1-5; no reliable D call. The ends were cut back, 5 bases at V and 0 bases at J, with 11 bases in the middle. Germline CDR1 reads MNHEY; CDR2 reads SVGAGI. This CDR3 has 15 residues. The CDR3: CASSRTGFSNQPQHF. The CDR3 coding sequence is TGTGCCAGCAGTCGGACTGGGTTTAGCAATCAGCCCCAGCATTTT.

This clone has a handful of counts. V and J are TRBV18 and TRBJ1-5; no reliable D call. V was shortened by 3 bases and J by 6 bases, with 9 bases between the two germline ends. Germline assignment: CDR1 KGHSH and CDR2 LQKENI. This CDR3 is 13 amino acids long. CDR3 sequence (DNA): TGTGCCAGCTCACCGCTACAGAGTCAGCCCCAGCATTTT. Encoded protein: CASSPLQSQPQHF.

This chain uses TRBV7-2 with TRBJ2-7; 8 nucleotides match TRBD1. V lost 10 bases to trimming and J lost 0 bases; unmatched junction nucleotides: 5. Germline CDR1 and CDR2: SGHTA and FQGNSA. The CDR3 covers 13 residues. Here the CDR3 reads CATRQGSSYEQYF. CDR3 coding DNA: TGTGCCACCCGACAGGGGAGCTCCTACGAGCAGTACTTC.